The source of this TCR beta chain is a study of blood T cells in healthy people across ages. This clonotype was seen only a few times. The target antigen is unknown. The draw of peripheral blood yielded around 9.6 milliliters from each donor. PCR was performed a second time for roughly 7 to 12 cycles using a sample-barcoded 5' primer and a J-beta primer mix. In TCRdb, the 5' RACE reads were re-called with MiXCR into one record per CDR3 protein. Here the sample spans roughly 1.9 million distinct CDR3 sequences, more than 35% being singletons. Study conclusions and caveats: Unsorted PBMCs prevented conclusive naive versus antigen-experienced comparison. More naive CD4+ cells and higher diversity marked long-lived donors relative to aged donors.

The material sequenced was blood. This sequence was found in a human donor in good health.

The CDR3 coding sequence is TGTGCCAGCAGCTTGTCGGACGGCACAGATACGCAGTATTTT. Protein product: CASSLSDGTDTQYF. The V gene is TRBV5-4, the J gene TRBJ2-3; D is unclear. The germline V and J ends were trimmed by 1 base and 1 base, with 7 bases remaining between them. Germline CDR1 SGHNT, CDR2 YYREEE (reference sequence). The CDR3 has 14 amino acids. Using reference TRBV5-4 and TRBJ2-3 for the parts outside the CDR3, the full variable domain is ETGVTQSPTHLIKTRGQQVTLRCSSQSGHNTVSWYQQALGQGPQFIFQYYREEENGRGNFPPRFSGLQFPNYSSELNVNALELDDSALYLCASSLSDGTDTQYFGPGTRLTVL.